This paragraph covers one TCR beta chain sequence. Its antigen is still unknown. The study amplified TCR beta CDR3 regions using RNA transcripts. First-round RT-PCR employed HTBI primers, with a second-round multiplex PCR after it. A single record per CDR3 protein comes from TCRdb applying MiXCR to the multiplex PCR reads. The repertoire holds 260,000 or so distinct CDR3 sequences, with about 47% as singletons. These data come from a study of Graves' ophthalmopathy and Graves' hyperthyroidism. General study findings and limits: Stable hyperthyroidism and ophthalmopathy were told apart by a 13-signature model, which achieved 87.88% sensitivity and nearly 84% specificity.

Presentation of ophthalmopathy in the donors involved moderate-to-severe activity, CAS ≥3, NOSPECS ≥4 and a duration under 3 months. Additional autoimmune diseases, uncontrolled infections, pregnancy or lactation disqualified patients. Germline-derived CDR1 and CDR2 are SQVTM and ANQGSEA. The CDR3 is made up of 10 amino acids. V shed 6 bases and J 5 bases; nucleotides not matched to a gene: 0. The rearrangement uses TRBV29-1 and TRBJ2-5; 7 nucleotides match TRBD2. The origin of this receptor is an adult man with Graves' ophthalmopathy. Sequencing was carried out using peripheral blood. In nucleotides, the CDR3 is TGCAGCGTCGGGGGGGAGACCCAGTACTTC. Protein: CSVGGETQYF.